Following are 7 T cell receptor beta chains from one sample sequenced in a study of blood T cell repertoires in COVID-19. Some clones are missing from TCRdb's copy, which holds only in-frame ones; the method was immunoSEQ multiplex PCR. The sample contains 200,000 to 300,000 clones, around 80% of which appear only once. Sequenced sample: peripheral blood. These receptors came from a man between 60 and 75 years old with acute or convalescent COVID-19.

The chain has TRBV28 and TRBJ1-2; 9 positions match TRBD1. The CDR3 extends over 16 amino acids. The V gene's germline CDR1 is MDHEN and CDR2 SYDVKM. The V gene end was trimmed by 6 bases and the J gene end by 4 bases; junction bases not matched to a gene: 12. CDR3 in DNA: TGTGCCAGCAGGGGGGACAGGGATGGGGCCGGCTATGGCTACACCTTC. The encoded protein is CASRGDRDGAGYGYTF.

The chain links TRBV5-4 to TRBJ2-7; 11 bases map to TRBD1. This CDR3 has 14 residues. Germline values: CDR1 SGHNT, CDR2 YYREEE (reference sequence). With 3 bases clipped from V and 9 bases from J, the junction kept 8 bases outside the gene matches. The CDR3 bases are TGTGCCAGCAGCTCTCTGGACAGGGGGCGCGGGCAGTACTTC. Protein product: CASSSLDRGRGQYF.

The chain has TRBV2 and TRBJ1-2; the D is unclear. The CDR3 spans 14 residues. CDR1 is SNHLY, CDR2 FYNNEI, per germline. Trimming removed 4 bases from V and 6 bases from J, with 15 bases in between. CDR3 bases: TGTGCCAGCAGTGGAGATGACATTTTCGATGGCTACACCTTC. Translation gives CASSGDDIFDGYTF.

The rearrangement joins TRBV21-1 to TRBJ2-7; the D call TRBD1 from the table was never checked on the DNA. TRBV21-1 is a documented pseudogene. This CDR3 spans 10 amino acids. CDR3 DNA sequence: TGTGCCAGCAGCAAAGAGCAGGAAAACTTC. Translated, it gives CASSKEQENF.

The V gene is TRBV5-8, the J gene TRBJ2-7; no firm D call. V lost 6 bases to trimming and J lost 3 bases, with 16 bases between them. This CDR3 region has 14 residues. CDR1 and CDR2 (germline): SGHTS, YDEGEE. CDR3 loop: CASNDPGMDYEQYF. The CDR3 DNA reads TGTGCCAGCAACGACCCAGGCATGGACTACGAGCAGTACTTC.

The V and J genes are TRBV3-1 (or the pseudogene TRBV3-2) and TRBJ2-3; TRBD2 matches at 8 bases. V was pared by 2 bases and J by 8 bases, with 9 bases of the junction left unmatched. This CDR3 spans 15 amino acids. In germline, CDR1 is LGHDT, CDR2 YNNKEL (reference sequence). CDR3 sequence reads: CASSQISGLAGTQYF. CDR3 coding DNA: TGTGCCAGCAGCCAAATAAGCGGACTAGCTGGTACGCAGTATTTT.

The gene calls are TRBV29-1 and TRBJ1-2; D is undetermined. Deletions cut 3 bases from V and 1 base from J, with 12 bases between. Germline values: CDR1 SQVTM, CDR2 ANQGSEA. The CDR3 runs 14 residues. Here the CDR3 DNA reads TGCAGCGTTGACTATTCAGGTTATAACTATGGCTACACCTTC. It codes for CSVDYSGYNYGYTF.